This is a list of T cell receptor beta chains from one sample in a study of Ad26.COV2.S vaccination and SARS-CoV-2 variants. TCRdb keeps only in-frame clones here, not all; method: immunoSEQ multiplex PCR. Of about 430,000 clones listed, 75% to 95% are singletons. The sample here was peripheral blood, taken in a trial of Ad26.COV2.S vaccine versus placebo. All receptors derive from a person between 18 and 60 years old who received the Ad26.COV2.S COVID-19 vaccine or a placebo. CDR3s include the opening cysteine and the closing phenylalanine or tryptophan. A D gene is named only where the DNA matches it firmly. Clone size is given for some rows only: seen once, a few or many times, or a class if the clone is expanded.

cdr3_nt: TGTGCCAGCAGCCCCGGCCCCTACCGACCACGAGAGACCCAGTACTTC
cdr3_aa: CASSPGPYRPRETQYF
clone_size: .
j_call: TRBJ2-5
v_call: TRBV3-1/TRBV3-2
d_call: .
cdr3_length: 16

cdr3_nt: TGCAGCGCCCAACCGACTACAGGGAACACTGAAGCTTTCTTT
cdr3_aa: CSAQPTTGNTEAFF
clone_size: .
j_call: TRBJ1-1
v_call: TRBV29-1
d_call: .
cdr3_length: 14

cdr3_nt: TGCGCCAGCAGCCAAGCTAGTAGCGGGAGAGGGTACAATGAGCAGTTCTTC
cdr3_aa: CASSQASSGRGYNEQFF
clone_size: .
j_call: TRBJ2-1
v_call: TRBV4-3
d_call: TRBD2
cdr3_length: 17

cdr3_nt: TGTGCCAGCAGTTACCCGGGAGATTATGGCTACACCTTC
cdr3_aa: CASSYPGDYGYTF
clone_size: .
j_call: TRBJ1-2
v_call: TRBV6-5
d_call: .
cdr3_length: 13

cdr3_nt: TGTGCCAGCACCGGGAACTCCTACGAGCAGTACTTC
cdr3_aa: CASTGNSYEQYF
clone_size: once
j_call: TRBJ2-7
v_call: TRBV2
d_call: .
cdr3_length: 12

cdr3_nt: TGTGCCAGCAGTTACTCATCGTACCAGCCCCAGCATTTT
cdr3_aa: CASSYSSYQPQHF
clone_size: once
j_call: TRBJ1-5
v_call: TRBV6-5
d_call: .
cdr3_length: 13

cdr3_nt: TGTGCCAGCAGCTTAGATCTAGCGGGAGAGGAGACCCAGTACTTC
cdr3_aa: CASSLDLAGEETQYF
clone_size: .
j_call: TRBJ2-5
v_call: TRBV7-9
d_call: TRBD2
cdr3_length: 15

cdr3_nt: TGTGCCAGCAGCCAGGGGCTAGCGGGCTACGAGCAGTACTTC
cdr3_aa: CASSQGLAGYEQYF
clone_size: .
j_call: TRBJ2-7
v_call: TRBV7-2
d_call: TRBD2
cdr3_length: 14

cdr3_nt: TGTGCCACCAGTAGCTCAATAAGCTCCTACAATGAGCAGTTCTTC
cdr3_aa: CATSSSISSYNEQFF
clone_size: .
j_call: TRBJ2-1
v_call: TRBV24-1
d_call: .
cdr3_length: 15

cdr3_nt: TGCGCCAGCAGCCCAGCCGGCAGCCCCTCTGGGGCCAACGTCCTGACTTTC
cdr3_aa: CASSPAGSPSGANVLTF
clone_size: .
j_call: TRBJ2-6
v_call: TRBV4-3
d_call: .
cdr3_length: 17

cdr3_nt: TGTGCCAGTACAGGGGACCCCGGGGGCACAGATACGCAGTATTTT
cdr3_aa: CASTGDPGGTDTQYF
clone_size: .
j_call: TRBJ2-3
v_call: TRBV27
d_call: TRBD1
cdr3_length: 15

cdr3_nt: TGTGCCAGCAGCCCGCCCGGGACTAGCGGAGGCTCCTACAATGAGCAGTTCTTC
cdr3_aa: CASSPPGTSGGSYNEQFF
clone_size: .
j_call: TRBJ2-1
v_call: TRBV5-4
d_call: TRBD2
cdr3_length: 18

cdr3_nt: TGTGCCAGTAGTAAGGGCGGGGGTACCTACAATGAGCAGTTCTTC
cdr3_aa: CASSKGGGTYNEQFF
clone_size: .
j_call: TRBJ2-1
v_call: TRBV19
d_call: TRBD2
cdr3_length: 15

cdr3_nt: TGCGCCAGCAGCCCGCCGAGTAACACTGAAGCTTTCTTT
cdr3_aa: CASSPPSNTEAFF
clone_size: .
j_call: TRBJ1-1
v_call: TRBV5-1
d_call: .
cdr3_length: 13

cdr3_nt: TGCGCCAGCAGACAGGGAATGGGTTACAATGAGCAGTTCTTC
cdr3_aa: CASRQGMGYNEQFF
clone_size: .
j_call: TRBJ2-1
v_call: TRBV4-3
d_call: .
cdr3_length: 14

cdr3_nt: TGTGCCAGCAGCCGAGACAGCGCTGGAAACACCATATATTTT
cdr3_aa: CASSRDSAGNTIYF
clone_size: .
j_call: TRBJ1-3
v_call: TRBV6-5
d_call: .
cdr3_length: 14

cdr3_nt: TGCGCCAGCGGATCGGGGGCAGGTACCGGGGAGCTGTTTTTT
cdr3_aa: CASGSGAGTGELFF
clone_size: .
j_call: TRBJ2-2
v_call: TRBV5-1
d_call: .
cdr3_length: 14

cdr3_nt: TGTGCCAGCAGCCAAGGGGGACAGGGGGCATCTGAAGCTTTCTTT
cdr3_aa: CASSQGGQGASEAFF
clone_size: .
j_call: TRBJ1-1
v_call: TRBV4-2
d_call: TRBD1
cdr3_length: 15

cdr3_nt: TGTGCCAGCAGCTTGGGGTTAACGAGCAATCAGCCCCAGCATTTT
cdr3_aa: CASSLGLTSNQPQHF
clone_size: .
j_call: TRBJ1-5
v_call: TRBV11-2
d_call: .
cdr3_length: 15

cdr3_nt: TGTGCCAGCAGTCATGGGGGGACCATCTACGAGCAGTACTTC
cdr3_aa: CASSHGGTIYEQYF
clone_size: .
j_call: TRBJ2-7
v_call: TRBV6-5
d_call: .
cdr3_length: 14

cdr3_nt: TGTGCCATCAGTGAGTGGGAAAGGGAGACCCAGTACTTC
cdr3_aa: CAISEWERETQYF
clone_size: .
j_call: TRBJ2-5
v_call: TRBV10-3
d_call: .
cdr3_length: 13

cdr3_nt: TGTGCCAGCAGCCGCACAGGGACCTACGAGCAGTACTTC
cdr3_aa: CASSRTGTYEQYF
clone_size: .
j_call: TRBJ2-7
v_call: TRBV6-5
d_call: .
cdr3_length: 13

cdr3_nt: TGTGCCACCCATAAGGGACTAATCCAAGAGACCCAGTACTTC
cdr3_aa: CATHKGLIQETQYF
clone_size: .
j_call: TRBJ2-5
v_call: TRBV6-7
d_call: TRBD2
cdr3_length: 14

cdr3_nt: TGCAGCGTTGAGGTCGCACGCGGCAGTGAGCAGTTCTTC
cdr3_aa: CSVEVARGSEQFF
clone_size: .
j_call: TRBJ2-1
v_call: TRBV29-1
d_call: .
cdr3_length: 13

cdr3_nt: TGCAGCGCGGTACAGGGTAATTGGTACAATGAGCAGTTCTTC
cdr3_aa: CSAVQGNWYNEQFF
clone_size: .
j_call: TRBJ2-1
v_call: TRBV29-1
d_call: .
cdr3_length: 14

cdr3_nt: TGCGCCAGCAGCCAAGATCGGCTAGCGGGATCCTACGAGCAGTACTTC
cdr3_aa: CASSQDRLAGSYEQYF
clone_size: .
j_call: TRBJ2-7
v_call: TRBV4-3
d_call: TRBD2
cdr3_length: 16

cdr3_nt: TGTGCCAGCAGCCAAGGACAGGGTAAAAATGAAAAACTGTTTTTT
cdr3_aa: CASSQGQGKNEKLFF
clone_size: .
j_call: TRBJ1-4
v_call: TRBV3-1/TRBV3-2
d_call: TRBD1
cdr3_length: 15

cdr3_nt: TGTGCCAGCAGCTCTCGGCGGCGGGAGGACACCGGGGAGCTGTTTTTT
cdr3_aa: CASSSRRREDTGELFF
clone_size: .
j_call: TRBJ2-2
v_call: TRBV7-2
d_call: TRBD2
cdr3_length: 16

cdr3_nt: TGTGCCAGCAGCTCAAGTCCGGGACTAGGGGCAGATACGCAGTATTTT
cdr3_aa: CASSSSPGLGADTQYF
clone_size: .
j_call: TRBJ2-3
v_call: TRBV11-2
d_call: TRBD2
cdr3_length: 16

cdr3_nt: TGTGCCAGCAGCCGTAGGACAGGGGTCGCAGATACGCAGTATTTT
cdr3_aa: CASSRRTGVADTQYF
clone_size: .
j_call: TRBJ2-3
v_call: TRBV7-2
d_call: TRBD1
cdr3_length: 15

cdr3_nt: TGTGCCAGCAGCGCCGGACAGGGGGCGTCCTCTGGAAACACCATATATTTT
cdr3_aa: CASSAGQGASSGNTIYF
clone_size: .
j_call: TRBJ1-3
v_call: TRBV9
d_call: TRBD1
cdr3_length: 17

cdr3_nt: TGCAGCGTCGCGAATCAGGGTTACAATGAGCAGTTCTTC
cdr3_aa: CSVANQGYNEQFF
clone_size: once
j_call: TRBJ2-1
v_call: TRBV29-1
d_call: .
cdr3_length: 13

cdr3_nt: TGCAGCGTTCGGAACTCTGGAAACACCATATATTTT
cdr3_aa: CSVRNSGNTIYF
clone_size: .
j_call: TRBJ1-3
v_call: TRBV29-1
d_call: .
cdr3_length: 12

cdr3_nt: TGTGCCAGCAGCTTAGGCAGGTCCTTCTATAATTCACCCCTCCACTTT
cdr3_aa: CASSLGRSFYNSPLHF
clone_size: .
j_call: TRBJ1-6
v_call: TRBV7-2
d_call: .
cdr3_length: 16

cdr3_nt: TGTGCCAGCAGGTCCAGGGGCAAGAACTATGGCTACACCTTC
cdr3_aa: CASRSRGKNYGYTF
clone_size: .
j_call: TRBJ1-2
v_call: TRBV6-5
d_call: .
cdr3_length: 14

cdr3_nt: TGTGCCAGCAGCCGGACAGGACCAAATAATTCACCCCTCCACTTT
cdr3_aa: CASSRTGPNNSPLHF
clone_size: .
j_call: TRBJ1-6
v_call: TRBV6-5
d_call: TRBD1
cdr3_length: 15

cdr3_nt: TGTGCCTGGAGTGTACGGGGTAACGAGCAGTACTTC
cdr3_aa: CAWSVRGNEQYF
clone_size: once
j_call: TRBJ2-7
v_call: TRBV30
d_call: .
cdr3_length: 12

cdr3_nt: TGTGCCAGCAGCGTAGTTCTCTCTGGGGGGACAGATACGCAGTATTTT
cdr3_aa: CASSVVLSGGTDTQYF
clone_size: .
j_call: TRBJ2-3
v_call: TRBV9
d_call: .
cdr3_length: 16

cdr3_nt: TGTGCCAGCAGCCCCAACCCGGGACTAGCGGGAGTAGGGGGGGTTGAGCAGTTCTTC
cdr3_aa: CASSPNPGLAGVGGVEQFF
clone_size: .
j_call: TRBJ2-1
v_call: TRBV9
d_call: TRBD2
cdr3_length: 19

cdr3_nt: TGTGCCAGTAGTCAGGACAGGCCCAGGGAGCTGTTTTTT
cdr3_aa: CASSQDRPRELFF
clone_size: .
j_call: TRBJ2-2
v_call: TRBV19
d_call: TRBD1
cdr3_length: 13

cdr3_nt: TGTGCCAGCAGTTCGCTAGCGGGAGACTACAATGAGCAGTTCTTC
cdr3_aa: CASSSLAGDYNEQFF
clone_size: .
j_call: TRBJ2-1
v_call: TRBV27
d_call: TRBD2
cdr3_length: 15

cdr3_nt: TGTGCCAGCAGCTTAGTTTTTGGACAGCAAGAGACCCAGTACTTC
cdr3_aa: CASSLVFGQQETQYF
clone_size: once
j_call: TRBJ2-5
v_call: TRBV11-2
d_call: .
cdr3_length: 15

cdr3_nt: TGTGCCAGCAGCTCGAGGGACTTCTACGAGCAGTACTTC
cdr3_aa: CASSSRDFYEQYF
clone_size: .
j_call: TRBJ2-7
v_call: TRBV7-2
d_call: .
cdr3_length: 13

cdr3_nt: TGTGCCAGCAGCTTGGACAGGAGCAATCAGCCCCAGCATTTT
cdr3_aa: CASSLDRSNQPQHF
clone_size: .
j_call: TRBJ1-5
v_call: TRBV5-6
d_call: .
cdr3_length: 14

cdr3_nt: TGTGCCAGCTCATTGGGGCTAGCGGGAGACGAGCAGTACTTC
cdr3_aa: CASSLGLAGDEQYF
clone_size: .
j_call: TRBJ2-7
v_call: TRBV27
d_call: TRBD2
cdr3_length: 14

cdr3_nt: TGTGCCAGCAGCTCCATGAGGCGGCAAGAGACCCAGTACTTC
cdr3_aa: CASSSMRRQETQYF
clone_size: .
j_call: TRBJ2-5
v_call: TRBV5-4
d_call: .
cdr3_length: 14

cdr3_nt: TGCAGTGCTAGTTCGACTAGCGGCACAGATACGCAGTATTTT
cdr3_aa: CSASSTSGTDTQYF
clone_size: .
j_call: TRBJ2-3
v_call: TRBV20-1
d_call: TRBD2
cdr3_length: 14

cdr3_nt: TGTGCCAGCAGCTTGGCCTCCGGGACAGGGTTCGAGCAGTACTTC
cdr3_aa: CASSLASGTGFEQYF
clone_size: .
j_call: TRBJ2-7
v_call: TRBV5-8
d_call: TRBD1
cdr3_length: 15

cdr3_nt: TGTGCCAGCTCACCTGTCGGGGAAAGGAGCTACACCTTC
cdr3_aa: CASSPVGERSYTF
clone_size: .
j_call: TRBJ1-2
v_call: TRBV18
d_call: .
cdr3_length: 13

cdr3_nt: TGTGCCAGCAGTGAACCGGGACTAGCGAGCTCCTACAATGAGCAGTTCTTC
cdr3_aa: CASSEPGLASSYNEQFF
clone_size: .
j_call: TRBJ2-1
v_call: TRBV28
d_call: TRBD2
cdr3_length: 17

cdr3_nt: TGTGCCAGCAGTGAACTAGCGGGAGGGCCGAATACGCAGTATTTT
cdr3_aa: CASSELAGGPNTQYF
clone_size: .
j_call: TRBJ2-3
v_call: TRBV2
d_call: TRBD2
cdr3_length: 15

cdr3_nt: TGTGCCAGCAGTAGCGGGAGGCGGGAGACCCAGTACTTC
cdr3_aa: CASSSGRRETQYF
clone_size: few
j_call: TRBJ2-5
v_call: TRBV12-3/TRBV12-4
d_call: TRBD2
cdr3_length: 13

cdr3_nt: TGTGCCAGCAGCTCGGGATCGAGTTCCTCCTACAATGAGCAGTTCTTC
cdr3_aa: CASSSGSSSSYNEQFF
clone_size: once
j_call: TRBJ2-1
v_call: TRBV5-4
d_call: .
cdr3_length: 16

cdr3_nt: TGTGCCAGCAGTAGAGACAGGGAAGCTGGAAACACCATATATTTT
cdr3_aa: CASSRDREAGNTIYF
clone_size: .
j_call: TRBJ1-3
v_call: TRBV6-6
d_call: TRBD1
cdr3_length: 15

cdr3_nt: TGTGCCAGCAGCTTGCGGTACTACGAGCAGTACTTC
cdr3_aa: CASSLRYYEQYF
clone_size: few
j_call: TRBJ2-7
v_call: TRBV11-2
d_call: .
cdr3_length: 12

cdr3_nt: TGTGCCAGCAGCCCCCAATCCCACGAGCAGTACTTC
cdr3_aa: CASSPQSHEQYF
clone_size: once
j_call: TRBJ2-7
v_call: TRBV5-4
d_call: .
cdr3_length: 12